The sequence of this T cell receptor (beta chain) was determined in a study of blood T cell repertoires in COVID-19. Study in general: T cells, B-cell-depleted T cells, or PBMCs supplied cDNA or gDNA.

With 4 bases removed from V and 1 base from J, the gap between germline ends came to 13 bases. The CDR3 is 15 residues long. CDR1 SEHNR and CDR2 FQNEAQ come from the germline V gene (reference sequence). Assay: immunoSEQ multiplex PCR; the TCRdb copy retains only in-frame clones and omits some. In the table there are roughly 410,000 clones, approximately 89% of which are singletons. The chain links TRBV7-9 to TRBJ1-2; a weak D match, TRBD1 (6 bases). The TCR originated in a woman aged 55-69 years with COVID-19, enrolled during active disease. The source material was peripheral blood. CDR3 protein: CASSSPTGLNYGYTF. CDR3 nucleotide sequence: TGTGCCAGCAGCTCGCCGACAGGCCTTAACTATGGCTACACCTTC.